This T cell receptor beta chain comes out of a study of blood T cell repertoires in COVID-19. Study-level background: Sample material is recorded as cDNA or gDNA derived from T cells, B-cell-depleted T cells, or PBMCs.

V lost 4 bases, J lost 0 bases, and 19 bases lay in between. Germline CDR1 is SEHNR and CDR2 is FQNEAQ (reference sequence). The CDR3 sequence is 17 residues long. Authors' processing steps: Cell counts per sample came from amplifying reference gene primers. Profiling relied on immunoSEQ multiplex PCR, and the TCRdb table lists in-frame clones only, not all of them. The DNA was the basis for D and trimming; V, J and clone size are from that table. The data contain 250,000 or so clones, around nine tenths of them singletons. The sample consisted of peripheral blood. This chain joins TRBV7-9 and TRBJ2-7, with D tentatively TRBD2 (6 bases). The TCR sequence derives from a young man with COVID-19, enrolled during active disease. CDR3 nucleotide sequence: TGTGCCAGCAGCTCCCCCTCCGCGCCTAGCGACTCCTACGAGCAGTACTTC. As protein: CASSSPSAPSDSYEQYF.